This TCR beta chain was recorded in a study of beta chain features in type 1 diabetes. Overall study: All samples together contributed around 98,000,000 sorted cells for examination. Study outcomes and limitations: An over-representation of cells with high TCR expression could result from cDNA sequencing. Across patients, naive, central memory and Treg TCRB repertoires exhibited apparently greater similarity than was observed across healthy donors.

This clone was seen a handful of times. The target antigen is unknown. Isolated RNA was reverse transcribed in full, so expressed TCRB transcripts were sequenced. Repertoires were generated with immunoSEQ multiplex PCR, while TCRdb's copy carries only in-frame clones and drops some. The sample yields 150,000 or so clones, about 8.7% seen once. Germline CDR1 is SNHLY and CDR2 is FYNNEI. The CDR3 is 13 amino acids. The V end lost 5 bases, the J end lost 4 bases, and 11 bases lay between the germline ends. Sequencing was done on a sample of central memory CD4+ T cells from blood. This sequence was found in a man between 18 and 35 years old in good health. V usage is TRBV2 and J usage is TRBJ1-1; maybe TRBD1 (5 bases). CDR3: CASSRDSATEAFF. In nucleotides, the CDR3 is TGTGCCAGCAGTAGGGACTCTGCCACTGAAGCTTTCTTT.